These T cell receptor beta chains were read from a single sample in a study of T-cell memory formation after mild COVID-19. MiXCR was run by TCRdb on the 5' RACE reads, yielding one entry per CDR3 protein. The repertoire holds 390,000 or so distinct CDR3 sequences, with roughly 15% as singletons. The sequenced sample consisted of PBMCs or a T cell subset sorted from them (not recorded which). All receptors come from a man aged 18 to 35 who had mild COVID-19 (a few samples of this study predate the infection). Cell type and time point are not known. The CDR3 runs from the conserved cysteine through the conserved F or W. Fields, in order: J gene, D gene, V gene, CDR3 length, clone size, CDR3 DNA, CDR3 protein. A D gene is named only where the DNA matches it firmly. Some rows mark clone size as missing; the rest say once, few, many or name a class of expanded clone.

TRBJ2-3 | TRBD1 | TRBV5-1 | 15 | - | TGCGCCAGCAAGCCCCGGGACAGGGTCGCAGATACGCAGTATTTT | CASKPRDRVADTQYF
TRBJ2-1 | TRBD1 | TRBV7-2 | 16 | - | TGTGCCAGCAGCTTAGGGACAGGGTTTTATTGGAATGAGCAGTTCTTC | CASSLGTGFYWNEQFF
TRBJ2-6 | - | TRBV15 | 16 | - | TGTGCCACCAGCAGAGTTTGGGGGTCTGGGGCCAACGTCCTGACTTTC | CATSRVWGSGANVLTF
TRBJ1-2 | - | TRBV4-1 | 15 | - | TGCGCCAGCAGCTCCCGCGCGGGAGGCTTTGATGGCTACACCTTC | CASSSRAGGFDGYTF
TRBJ1-5 | TRBD1 | TRBV20-1 | 13 | few | TGCAGTGCCCGCCGGGACAGTAATCAGCCCCAGCATTTT | CSARRDSNQPQHF
TRBJ1-5 | - | TRBV20-1 | 14 | few | TGCAGTGCTACCGGGACCGGGGAGTCAGGGCCCCAGCATTTT | CSATGTGESGPQHF
TRBJ2-4 | TRBD1 | TRBV6-6 | 16 | - | TGTGCCAGCAGTTACTCCCAGGGGGTAGCCAAAAACATTCAGTACTTC | CASSYSQGVAKNIQYF
TRBJ2-1 | TRBD2 | TRBV11-3 | 15 | few | TGTGCCAGCAGCGCGCGGGGGGCACTTTACAATGAGCAGTTCTTC | CASSARGALYNEQFF
TRBJ2-5 | - | TRBV21-1 | 18 | few | TGTGCCAGCAGCAAAGTCCCCCCGAGCAGCGGGGGGCAGGAGACCCAGTACTTC | CASSKVPPSSGGQETQYF
TRBJ1-5 | - | TRBV12-3/TRBV12-4 | 12 | few | TGTGCCAGCAGTTTAAATAGTCAGCCCCAGCATTTT | CASSLNSQPQHF
TRBJ2-5 | TRBD2 | TRBV4-2 | 16 | - | TGTGCCAGCAGCCAAGATTTGGACCTCCGCGGGGGGACCCAGTACTTC | CASSQDLDLRGGTQYF
TRBJ1-6 | - | TRBV12-3/TRBV12-4 | 14 | - | TGTGCCAGCAGTTTATACGGCAATAATTCACCCCTCCACTTT | CASSLYGNNSPLHF
TRBJ2-3 | TRBD1 | TRBV5-4 | 15 | - | TGTGCCAGCAGGGGGACAGGGGGCGCGACGGATACGCAGTATTTT | CASRGTGGATDTQYF
TRBJ2-7 | - | TRBV2 | 14 | - | TGTGCCAGCAGTGTAGGAAGGACTAACTACGAGCAGTACTTC | CASSVGRTNYEQYF
TRBJ2-3 | - | TRBV7-2 | 13 | - | TGTGCCAGCAGCGCGGGTCACACAGATACGCAGTATTTT | CASSAGHTDTQYF
TRBJ2-7 | - | TRBV6-2/TRBV6-3 | 17 | - | TGTGCCAGCAGTTACCCCTCTAGGGGCCGTCGCAACTACGAGCAGTACTTC | CASSYPSRGRRNYEQYF
TRBJ2-3 | TRBD1 | TRBV7-9 | 17 | many | TGTGCCAGCAGCACAGGACAGGCGAAGGAAAGAATGGATACGCAGTATTTT | CASSTGQAKERMDTQYF
TRBJ1-2 | - | TRBV12-3/TRBV12-4 | 11 | - | TGTGCCAGCAGACCCAGAGGTGGCTACACCTTC | CASRPRGGYTF
TRBJ2-7 | TRBD2 | TRBV30 | 13 | - | TGTGCCAGAAGCGGGGGGGCGTCCTACGAGCAGTACTTC | CARSGGASYEQYF
TRBJ2-3 | - | TRBV20-1 | 15 | few | TGCAGTGCTAGAGATCGGGTCGTGGGCACAGATACGCAGTATTTT | CSARDRVVGTDTQYF
TRBJ2-3 | TRBD2 | TRBV7-9 | 15 | - | TGTGCCAGCAGCCCGGGCGGGGGGAAAACAGATACGCAGTATTTT | CASSPGGGKTDTQYF
TRBJ2-5 | - | TRBV7-6 | 16 | - | TGTGCCAGCAGCGGGATGGTGGGGTCCCCCAGCGAGACCCAGTACTTC | CASSGMVGSPSETQYF
TRBJ2-1 | TRBD2 | TRBV20-1 | 16 | many | TGCAGTGCTGGATCCCTAGCGGGGGGAACCTACAATGAGCAGTTCTTC | CSAGSLAGGTYNEQFF
TRBJ1-1 | - | TRBV19 | 14 | few | TGTGCCAGTAGGGTCCAGGGTTTGAACACTGAAGCTTTCTTT | CASRVQGLNTEAFF
TRBJ2-1 | TRBD1 | TRBV2 | 15 | - | TGTGCCAGCAGTGAAACCCACAGGGGTGGAAATGAGCAGTTCTTC | CASSETHRGGNEQFF
TRBJ2-1 | TRBD2 | TRBV7-2 | 16 | - | TGTGCCAGCAGCTTAGGTGGGGGGGTTCTGCACAATGAGCAGTTCTTC | CASSLGGGVLHNEQFF
TRBJ1-3 | - | TRBV5-1 | 15 | many | TGCGCCAGCAGCTTGGAACAGAGCTCTGGAAACACCATATATTTT | CASSLEQSSGNTIYF
TRBJ1-1 | - | TRBV18 | 14 | - | TGTGCCAGCTCACCAAATTCGGGGGACACTGAAGCTTTCTTT | CASSPNSGDTEAFF
TRBJ2-3 | TRBD2 | TRBV12-3/TRBV12-4 | 16 | - | TGTGCCAGCAGTTTAGATATAGCGGGGTCCACAGATACGCAGTATTTT | CASSLDIAGSTDTQYF
TRBJ1-1 | - | TRBV11-2 | 13 | few | TGTGCCAGCAGCTTGGGCCAAAGCGGTGAAGCTTTCTTT | CASSLGQSGEAFF
TRBJ1-5 | TRBD1 | TRBV7-9 | 16 | few | TGTGCCAGCAGCTCCCCCAGGGGGCACGGCACAGATACGCAGCATTTT | CASSSPRGHGTDTQHF
TRBJ2-7 | - | TRBV6-6 | 10 | few | TGTGCCACCCAAGATTACGAGCAGTACTTC | CATQDYEQYF
TRBJ2-1 | - | TRBV28 | 14 | - | TGTGCCAGCAGTTTCGACAGCATCCTCGATGAGCAGTTCTTC | CASSFDSILDEQFF
TRBJ2-5 | TRBD2 | TRBV24-1 | 14 | few | TGTGCCACCAGTGTCGCGGGGGGCGCAAAGACCCAGTACTTC | CATSVAGGAKTQYF
TRBJ2-7 | TRBD2 | TRBV5-1 | 15 | few | TGCGCCAGCAGCTTGAGGCTAGCGGGGGAAAGTGAGCAGTACTTC | CASSLRLAGESEQYF
TRBJ2-1 | TRBD2 | TRBV4-1 | 15 | few | TGCGCCAGCAGCCTACTAGCGGGGGGTGTCGATGAGCAGTTCTTC | CASSLLAGGVDEQFF
TRBJ1-5 | - | TRBV27 | 14 | - | TGTGCCAGCAGTAAGGCCCGTAGCAATCAGCCCCAGCATTTT | CASSKARSNQPQHF
TRBJ2-2 | - | TRBV11-2 | 15 | many | TGTGCCAGCAGCTTAGCCGGGACCACAACCGGGGAGCTGTTTTTT | CASSLAGTTTGELFF
TRBJ2-5 | TRBD2 | TRBV7-3 | 15 | - | TGTGCCAGCAGCGTGGGGCCTGTAGCGGGAGAGACCCAGTACTTC | CASSVGPVAGETQYF
TRBJ1-1 | TRBD1 | TRBV10-3 | 13 | - | TGTGCCATCAGAGGGACAGCGGACACTGAAGCTTTCTTT | CAIRGTADTEAFF
TRBJ2-4 | - | TRBV5-1 | 15 | - | TGCGCCAGCAGCAGCCACACAGGGTTCAAAAACATTCAGTACTTC | CASSSHTGFKNIQYF
TRBJ2-3 | - | TRBV12-3/TRBV12-4 | 14 | few | TGTGCCAGCAGCCGGGGACTGCTCACAGATACGCAGTATTTT | CASSRGLLTDTQYF
TRBJ2-1 | TRBD2 | TRBV2 | 12 | - | TGTGCCTTTCGACTAGCGGGGGGTGAGCAGTTCTTC | CAFRLAGGEQFF
TRBJ2-2 | TRBD1 | TRBV7-3 | 16 | - | TGTGCCAGCAGCTTAACGCCGGGACAGGGGGCCGGGGAGCTGTTTTTT | CASSLTPGQGAGELFF
TRBJ2-3 | TRBD1 | TRBV5-1 | 17 | - | TGCGCCAGCAGCTTGGGGCCTACAGGGGGGACCACAGATACGCAGTATTTT | CASSLGPTGGTTDTQYF
TRBJ1-1 | - | TRBV7-9 | 15 | - | TGTGCCAGCAGCGCCCGGGACATTCGGAGAACTGAAGCTTTCTTT | CASSARDIRRTEAFF
TRBJ2-7 | - | TRBV11-2 | 14 | - | TGTGCCAGCAGCCGGGACCAAGTTTTCTACGAGCAGTACTTC | CASSRDQVFYEQYF
TRBJ1-2 | TRBD1 | TRBV20-1 | 13 | - | TGCAGTGCCAACAGGGGGCCCGGCTATGGCTACACCTTC | CSANRGPGYGYTF
TRBJ1-1 | - | TRBV5-1 | 16 | many | TGCGCCAGCAGCCCTACCCGGTCCCATATGAACACTGAAGCTTTCTTT | CASSPTRSHMNTEAFF
TRBJ2-2 | TRBD2 | TRBV15 | 16 | - | TGTGCCACCAGCAGAGCCAAGGGAGGGGTGACCGGGGAGCTGTTTTTT | CATSRAKGGVTGELFF
TRBJ2-7 | - | TRBV30 | 13 | - | TGTGCCTGGAGTGACAGGCGGTCCTACGAGCAGTACTTC | CAWSDRRSYEQYF